This T cell receptor beta chain was obtained from a study of shared clonotypes between healthy human individuals. The CDR3 runs to 11 residues. Trimming removed 5 bases at V and 5 bases at J, with 6 bases between. The germline gives CDR1 SEHNR, CDR2 FQNEAQ (reference sequence). Every contributor of samples was a Caucasian grown-up residing in Nashville, Tennessee. The sample holds a few counts of this clone. Its antigen is still unknown. The same CDR3 also results from other DNA sequences found in this sample. Notes on the study in general: Naive subsets generally exceeded memory subsets in estimated richness.

Sequenced by immunoSEQ multiplex PCR; TCRdb stores in-frame clones only, minus some. The data show some 2,000,000 clones, 90% to 97% seen once. Sequenced: naive CD4+ T cells sorted from blood. Documented subset: CD45RA+ positively selected. This sequence originates from a man younger than 35 in good health. V gene TRBV7-9 combines with J gene TRBJ1-1; no reliable D call. The CDR3 reads CASSLWTEAFF. The CDR3 region has the DNA TGTGCCAGCAGCCTGTGGACTGAAGCTTTCTTT. Filled out from reference TRBV7-9 and TRBJ1-1, the complete variable domain reads DTGVSQNPRHKITKRGQNVTFRCDPISEHNRLYWYRQTLGQGPEFLTYFQNEAQLEKSRLLSDRFSAERPKGSFSTLEIQRTEQGDSAMYLCASSLWTEAFFGQGTRLTVV.